A single T cell receptor (beta chain) is shown here with its context. The target antigen is unknown. This specimen comes from a study of cytomegalovirus exposure and HLA in healthy donors. Overall study: A later analysis reported the 90 to 150 validation repertoires used the same platform as the approximately 660 first-cohort repertoires.

With 6 bases clipped from V and 5 bases from J, the junction kept 6 bases outside the gene matches. The length of the CDR3 is 12 residues. The germline CDR1 and CDR2 sequences are SQVTM and ANQGSEA. Study-level points and caveats: A list of approximately 160 TCR beta chains associated with cytomegalovirus was given. There were a few CMV-associated chains whose specificity for CMV antigens was confirmed in vitro.

Repertoires were generated with immunoSEQ multiplex PCR, while TCRdb's copy carries only in-frame clones and drops some. The sample has around 70,000 clones; around 90% are singletons. Separation from the approximately 720-subject first cohort characterized the roughly 120-subject validation cohort, to which the donors belonged. This rearrangement joins TRBV29-1 to TRBJ1-1; 7 bases agree with TRBD1. Material for sequencing was PBMCs. This receptor was obtained from a man aged 18 to 35 in good health and CMV-seronegative. The CDR3 sequence: CSVNRGETEAFF. CDR3 in DNA: TGCAGCGTCAACAGGGGAGAGACTGAAGCTTTCTTT. The complete variable domain, with remaining parts taken from reference TRBV29-1 and TRBJ1-1, reads SAVISQKPSRDICQRGTSLTIQCQVDSQVTMMFWYRQQPGQSLTLIATANQGSEATYESGFVIDKFPISRPNLTFSTLTVSNMSPEDSSIYLCSVNRGETEAFFGQGTRLTVV.